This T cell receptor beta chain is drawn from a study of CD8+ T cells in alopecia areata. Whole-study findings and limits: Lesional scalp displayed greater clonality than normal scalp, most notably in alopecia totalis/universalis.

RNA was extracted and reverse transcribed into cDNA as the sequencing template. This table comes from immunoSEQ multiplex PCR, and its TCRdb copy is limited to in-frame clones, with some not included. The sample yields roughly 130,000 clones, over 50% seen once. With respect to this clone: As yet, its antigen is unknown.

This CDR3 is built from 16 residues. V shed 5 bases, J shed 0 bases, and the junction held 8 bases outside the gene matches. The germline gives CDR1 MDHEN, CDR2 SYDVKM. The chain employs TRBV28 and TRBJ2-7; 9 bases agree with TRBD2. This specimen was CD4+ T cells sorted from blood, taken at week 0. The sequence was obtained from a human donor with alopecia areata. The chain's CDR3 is CASSPSSGGVSYEQYF. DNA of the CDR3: TGTGCCAGCAGTCCCAGTAGCGGGGGCGTCTCCTACGAGCAGTACTTC. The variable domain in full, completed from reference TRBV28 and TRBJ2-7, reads DVKVTQSSRYLVKRTGEKVFLECVQDMDHENMFWYRQDPGLGLRLIYFSYDVKMKEKGDIPEGYSVSREKKERFSLILESASTNQTSMYLCASSPSSGGVSYEQYFGPGTRLTVT.